This T cell receptor beta chain comes out of a study of regulatory T cells in long-lasting Graves disease. Study outcomes and limitations: Repertoires from persistent disease leaned toward TRBV28, TRBJ1-2 and TRBJ2-5.

Time point in this sample: persistent/refractory GD, antithyroid drugs over 5 years with positive TRAb. The TCR library used RNA extracted from PBMCs. Peripheral blood, approximately 9.6 milliliters of it, was drawn into EDTA tubes. Library construction for TCR beta used iRepertoire HTBI primers and Arm-PCR of CDR3 regions. Original methodology: The samples included 60 to 65 TRBV and some 15 TRBJ segments. TCRdb independently ran MiXCR on the multiplex PCR reads; one entry per CDR3 protein. The V and J calls and clone size are TCRdb's, not the authors'. The table records 400,000 or so distinct CDR3 sequences, roughly a quarter of them present only once. The CDR3 loop spans 14 amino acids. Germline V gives CDR1 SGHRS, CDR2 YFSETQ. Trimming removed 5 bases at V and 1 base at J, with 9 bases between. On this clonotype itself: Its target is unknown.

Sequencing used peripheral blood mononuclear cells (PBMCs), obtained when the disease was refractory, from a patient treated with antithyroid drugs. This TCR was sampled from a female donor with Graves disease. The J gene is TRBJ2-2, the V gene TRBV5-1, with D uncertain. This CDR3 reads CASRGRGNTGELFF. CDR3 nucleotide sequence: TGCGCCAGCAGGGGCAGAGGGAACACCGGGGAGCTGTTTTTT.